The sequence of this T cell receptor beta chain was determined in a study of blood T cell repertoires in COVID-19. Study information: Collection of acute and convalescent COVID-19 samples took place in the United States, Italy and Spain. From T cells, B-cell-depleted T cells, or PBMCs came the material, which was cDNA or gDNA.

Sequencing used immunoSEQ multiplex PCR; TCRdb keeps in-frame clones, though not all of them. The data contain some 150,000 clones, 84% of them seen just once; the ten biggest clones take up less than 9%. The CDR3 contains 11 residues. V lost 4 bases and J 10 bases, leaving 9 bases between the germline ends. Per germline, CDR1 SGHNT and CDR2 YYREEE (reference sequence). This clone was counted a few times. This chain uses TRBV5-4 with TRBJ2-1; weak D call: TRBD1 (6 bases). What was sequenced was peripheral blood. The TCR sequence derives from a man in his forties who had recovered from COVID-19. This chain's CDR3 is CASSARGEQFF. CDR3 in DNA: TGTGCCAGCAGCGCCAGGGGCGAGCAGTTCTTC.